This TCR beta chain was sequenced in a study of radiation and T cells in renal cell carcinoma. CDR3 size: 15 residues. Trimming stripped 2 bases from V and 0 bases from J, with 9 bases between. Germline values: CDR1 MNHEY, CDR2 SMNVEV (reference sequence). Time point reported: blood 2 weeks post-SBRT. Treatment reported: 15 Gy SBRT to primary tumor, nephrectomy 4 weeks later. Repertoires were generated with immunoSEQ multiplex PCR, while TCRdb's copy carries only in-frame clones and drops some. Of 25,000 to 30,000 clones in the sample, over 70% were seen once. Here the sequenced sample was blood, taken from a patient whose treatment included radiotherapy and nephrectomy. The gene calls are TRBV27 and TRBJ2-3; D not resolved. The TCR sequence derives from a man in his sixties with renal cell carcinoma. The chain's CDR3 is CASSLVQLSTDTQYF. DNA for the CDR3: TGTGCCAGCAGTTTAGTACAGCTTAGCACAGATACGCAGTATTTT.